The 22 T cell receptor beta chains below come from one sample, sequenced in a study of T cells in Graves' hyperthyroidism and ophthalmopathy (dated by TCRdb to the late 2010s). The library was prepared using multiplex PCR. The data were produced on an Illumina HiSeq 2000. The TCR beta CDR3 regions were amplified from RNA transcripts. For the first round of RT-PCR on the TCR CDR3, the HTBI primer set was used together with the Qiagen OneStep RT-PCR kit. TCRdb's own reprocessing of the public reads used fastp at Q25 and MiXCR and kept productive beta chains. All rows with the same CDR3 protein become a single entry with the most common DNA and genes. In this sample the table shows about 400,000 distinct CDR3 sequences, about 15% of which occur a single time. The ten most abundant clones make up 32% of the sample. The sequencing sample was made of blood. The receptors were gathered from a woman in her twenties or thirties with Graves' hyperthyroidism.

Many counts were recorded for this clonotype. This sequence joins TRBV28 and TRBJ2-7; a possible D gene is TRBD2 (5 bases). Trimming shortened V by 1 base and J by 2 bases, and 18 bases separated the two germline ends. The CDR3 length is 17 residues. The germline V gene encodes CDR1 MDHEN and CDR2 SYDVKM. CDR3 nucleotide sequence: TGTGCCAGCAGTTTATTTGGGGTGAGGGCTAACACCTACGAGCAGTACTTC. Its translation: CASSLFGVRANTYEQYF.

The rearrangement links TRBV3-1 to TRBJ1-4; D is unclear. V was trimmed by 2 bases and J by 6 bases, leaving 4 bases between them. Germline V lookup: CDR1 LGHDT, CDR2 YNNKEL (reference sequence). This CDR3 spans 12 amino acids. The CDR3 reads CASSQTYEKLFF. CDR3 DNA: TGTGCCAGCAGCCAAACCTATGAAAAACTGTTTTTT.

This clonotype was recorded many times. The chain combines TRBV30 with TRBJ1-1, with D unresolved. Trimming removed 3 bases at V and 4 bases at J, with 6 bases between. The germline V gene has CDR1 GTSNPN and CDR2 SVGIG (reference sequence). The CDR3 consists of 11 residues. The CDR3 loop reads CAWSRGTEAFF. In DNA form, the CDR3 reads TGTGCCTGGAGCAGAGGCACTGAAGCTTTCTTT.

This clonotype was counted many times. CDR3 nucleotides: TGCGCCAGCAGTCCCGGGGGGGGCGTTTACAATGAGCAGTTCTTC. It is translated as CASSPGGGVYNEQFF. The chain links TRBV5-1 to TRBJ2-1; 8 nucleotides align to TRBD2. V dropped 5 bases and J dropped 4; count of bases not matched to a gene: 8. The CDR3 length is 15 residues. Germline V lookup: CDR1 SGHRS, CDR2 YFSETQ.

This clonotype was seen repeatedly, ten times or more. The V and J genes are TRBV11-2 and TRBJ1-5, with a weak D call TRBD1 (6 bases). V lost 5 bases and J 0 bases, leaving 11 bases between the germline ends. The V gene's germline CDR1 is SGHAT and CDR2 FQNNGV. The CDR3 consists of 15 residues. Here the CDR3 reads CASSTGSYSNQPQHF. The DNA for the CDR3 is TGTGCCAGCAGCACAGGGAGTTATAGCAATCAGCCCCAGCATTTT.

This clonotype was seen a few times. This chain joins TRBV27 and TRBJ2-2; D perhaps matches TRBD2 (6 bases). V was clipped by 1 base and J by 6 bases, with 12 bases between them. In germline, CDR1 is MNHEY, CDR2 SMNVEV (reference sequence). The CDR3 is 15 residues long. In nucleotides, the CDR3 is TGTGCCAGCAGTTTATGGGCCCGGGGGTCCGGGGAGCTGTTTTTT. Translated: CASSLWARGSGELFF.

This clonotype was detected a few times. The chain combines TRBV5-1 with TRBJ1-1; tentative D call: TRBD1 (6 bases). Trimming cost V 1 base and J 1 base, with 17 bases left between them. The CDR3 is 17 amino acids. The germline V gene encodes CDR1 SGHRS and CDR2 YFSETQ. DNA of the CDR3: TGCGCCAGCAGCTTGTTTGCGGCAGGGGATGGGAACACTGAAGCTTTCTTT. It codes for CASSLFAAGDGNTEAFF. Combining the CDR3 with reference TRBV5-1 and TRBJ1-1 gives the whole variable domain KAGVTQTPRYLIKTRGQQVTLSCSPISGHRSVSWYQQTPGQGLQFLFEYFSETQRNKGNFPGRFSGRQFSNSRSEMNVSTLELGDSALYLCASSLFAAGDGNTEAFFGQGTRLTVV.

The chain joins TRBV7-2 to TRBJ1-3, with a tentative D call TRBD1 (6 bases). Trimming removed 2 bases at V and 0 bases at J, with 14 bases between. CDR1 is SGHTA and CDR2 is FQGNSA in the germline V gene. CDR3 size: 17 residues. CDR3 DNA sequence: TGTGCCAGCAGCTTAAATCGGGGGCTTTTCTCTGGAAACACCATATATTTT. Translated, it gives CASSLNRGLFSGNTIYF.

This clonotype came up many times. The chain links TRBV7-6 to TRBJ2-5; 8 bases align to TRBD1. Trimming removed 7 bases from V and 3 bases from J; junction bases left unmatched: 7. The CDR3 covers 14 residues. The germline CDR1 and CDR2 sequences are SGHVS and FNYEAQ. CDR3 region: CASNSGTGKETQYF. The DNA for the CDR3 is TGTGCCAGCAACTCCGGGACAGGAAAAGAGACCCAGTACTTC.

This clonotype was counted many times. This chain joins TRBV20-1 and TRBJ2-3, with D unclear. The CDR3 is made up of 14 amino acids. Deletions cut 3 bases from V and 1 base from J, with 11 bases between. From germline, CDR1 is DFQATT and CDR2 SNEGSKA (reference sequence). The chain's CDR3 is CSARSRRGTDTQYF. CDR3 nucleotide sequence: TGCAGTGCTAGGTCCAGACGGGGCACAGATACGCAGTATTTT.

This clonotype was counted between two and nine times. V gene TRBV6-1 combines with J gene TRBJ2-1, with TRBD1 matching 12 bases. Germline V gene sequence: CDR1 MNHNS, CDR2 SASEGT. V was clipped by 7 bases and J by 5 bases; unmatched bases: 12. The CDR3 totals 17 residues. For the CDR3, the DNA is TGTGCCAGCATTAGGGGGACCGGGACAGGGGGCCACAATGAGCAGTTCTTC. Its protein is CASIRGTGTGGHNEQFF.

The rearrangement uses TRBV19 and TRBJ2-1; D is possibly TRBD1 (6 bases). Trimming removed 4 bases from V and 0 bases from J, with 13 bases in between. CDR1 and CDR2 (germline): LNHDA, SQIVND (reference sequence). This CDR3 has 16 residues. CDR3 sequence: CASSTLGQGSYNEQFF. DNA for the CDR3: TGTGCCAGTAGTACCCTGGGACAAGGCTCCTACAATGAGCAGTTCTTC.

This clonotype was counted a few times. The chain couples TRBV28 to TRBJ1-2; D possibly corresponds to TRBD1 (5 bases). The CDR3 is 14 residues long. V lost 8 bases and J 1 base, leaving 14 bases between the germline ends. The germline CDR1 and CDR2 sequences are MDHEN and SYDVKM. Here the CDR3 DNA reads TGTGCCAGCGATTCCTTTGGGGGTAACTATGGCTACACCTTC. It is translated as CASDSFGGNYGYTF.

This clonotype showed up many times. V is TRBV3-1 and J is TRBJ2-1; 12 nucleotides line up with TRBD2. The V and J ends lost 3 bases and 7 bases, in that order; junction bases with no gene match: 4. This CDR3 comprises 15 residues. Germline V CDR1 and CDR2: LGHDT, YNNKEL (reference sequence). The CDR3 sequence: CASSQRTSGENEQFF. The DNA of the CDR3 is TGTGCCAGCAGCCAGAGGACTAGCGGGGAAAATGAGCAGTTCTTC.

J is TRBJ2-3 and V is TRBV4-1; 10 bases align to TRBD2. In germline, CDR1 is MGHRA, CDR2 YSYEKL. The CDR3 runs to 17 residues. The V and J ends lost 2 bases and 0 bases, in that order; junction bases with no gene match: 5. In nucleotides, the CDR3 is TGCGCCAGCAGCCAATTGGCTAGCGGGAGTAGCACAGATACGCAGTATTTT. It specifies CASSQLASGSSTDTQYF.

This clonotype has a count of ten or more. V and J are TRBV12-3 or TRBV12-4 and TRBJ1-2; no firm D call. V lost 6 bases and J lost 8, with 10 bases in between. CDR3 length: 11 residues. CDR3 sequence reads: CASSDNGGYTF. Here the CDR3 DNA reads TGTGCCAGCAGCGACAATGGAGGCTACACCTTC.

This clonotype was counted many times. The chain combines TRBV12-3 or TRBV12-4 with TRBJ1-5, with TRBD1 matching 7 bases. The CDR3 runs to 15 residues. With 5 bases clipped from V and 6 bases from J, the junction kept 10 bases outside the gene matches. CDR3 sequence (DNA): TGTGCCAGCAGTCCGGAAGGGGGCGCCTCTCAGCCCCAGCATTTT. Residues: CASSPEGGASQPQHF.

Note on this clonotype: A read error may explain this, as a much larger clone is one base away. The chain links TRBV12-3 or TRBV12-4 to TRBJ2-3, with D possibly being TRBD1 or TRBD2 (5 bases each). The CDR3 consists of 18 residues. The CDR3 nucleotides are TGTGCCAGCACCCCACGGCTATTACAGGCAGGGAGCACATATACGCAGTATTTT. It is translated as CASTPRLLQAGSTYTQYF.

The J gene is TRBJ2-1, the V gene TRBV7-9; TRBD2 aligns across 10 bases. With the DNA end fitting TRBJ2-7 better, the J assignment may be wrong. CDR3 length: 20 amino acids. CDR1 SEHNR and CDR2 FQNEAQ come from the germline V gene (reference sequence). The CDR3 reads CASSPPQTGAGTSVYNEQYF. CDR3 nucleotides: TGTGCCAGCAGTCCGCCCCAGACAGGGGCCGGGACTAGCGTCTACAATGAGCAGTACTTC.

This clonotype was detected ten times or more. The chain carries TRBV5-1 and TRBJ2-3; 9 nucleotides align to TRBD2. V lost 2 bases to trimming and J lost 2 bases; unmatched junction nucleotides: 6. From germline, CDR1 is SGHRS and CDR2 YFSETQ. The CDR3 is 16 amino acids. The CDR3, as DNA: TGCGCCAGCAGCTTCGGTAGCGGGGGCTACACAGATACGCAGTATTTT. This encodes CASSFGSGGYTDTQYF.

Here the CDR3 reads CSAHPRGEAFF. The CDR3 region has the DNA TGCAGTGCCCACCCGCGAGGTGAAGCTTTCTTT. This sequence joins TRBV20-1 and TRBJ1-1; D unclear. V was trimmed by 6 bases and J by 7 bases, leaving 12 bases between them. The germline V gene has CDR1 DFQATT and CDR2 SNEGSKA (reference sequence). The CDR3 runs to 11 residues.

This clonotype was found many times. CDR3 sequence reads: CASNGRDYGYTF. DNA for the CDR3: TGTGCCAGCAACGGCAGGGACTATGGCTACACCTTC. The chain employs TRBV28 and TRBJ1-2; perhaps TRBD1 as D (5 bases). Trimming took off 7 bases at V and 3 bases at J, with 9 bases between the two ends. The CDR3 runs to 12 residues. CDR1 and CDR2 from the germline V gene are MDHEN and SYDVKM.